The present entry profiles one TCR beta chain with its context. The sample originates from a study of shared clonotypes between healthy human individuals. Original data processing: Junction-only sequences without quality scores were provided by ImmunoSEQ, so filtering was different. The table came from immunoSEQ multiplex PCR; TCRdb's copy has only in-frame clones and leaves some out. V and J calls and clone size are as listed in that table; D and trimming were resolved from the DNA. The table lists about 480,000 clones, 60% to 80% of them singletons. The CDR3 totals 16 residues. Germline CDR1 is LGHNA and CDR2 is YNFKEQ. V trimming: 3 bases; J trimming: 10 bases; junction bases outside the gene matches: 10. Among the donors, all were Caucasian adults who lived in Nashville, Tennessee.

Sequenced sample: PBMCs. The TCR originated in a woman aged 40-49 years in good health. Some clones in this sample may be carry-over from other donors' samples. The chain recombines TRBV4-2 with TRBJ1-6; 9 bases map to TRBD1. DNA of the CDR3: TGTGCCAGCAGCCAGGCCCCGACAGGGGGAAGCTCACCCCTCCACTTT. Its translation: CASSQAPTGGSSPLHF.